This entry is about one TCR beta chain. This clone was detected once. This receptor's antigen is unknown. The input lacks base qualities; no much larger clone sits a single base away. Genomic DNA was extracted from sorted cells with the QIAGEN DNeasy Blood and Tissue Kit for TCRbeta CDR3 sequencing. High-throughput TCRbeta CDR3 sequencing, which included PCR amplification with bias correction and internal controls, was done commercially through immunoSEQ. As for how the authors treated the data: Unique productive TCRbeta sequences were defined by CDR3 nucleotide sequence where primers matched, and otherwise by CDR3 amino acid sequence together with Vbeta and Jbeta genes. To correct sorting error, sequences shared between sorted populations at a frequency ratio of 2:1 or less were removed; the rest were assigned to the higher population. Sequences were defined as donor-reactive when expanded at least 5-fold in CFSE-low cells versus unstimulated cells and present at a frequency of at least 0.01% in CFSE-low cells. Repertoire divergence was quantified by Jensen-Shannon divergence using the top 100 TCRbeta sequences ranked by frequency. For any sample with multiple sequencing runs, sorting error was corrected in each run separately before the runs were pooled. The table comes from immuneACCESS by way of TCRdb, which keeps in-frame sequences with V and J called. Part of the clones is missing from these tables; in studies checked, under half for an unresolved V gene and the rest for unknown reasons. Clonal size and the V and J genes are those of that table, whereas D and trimming came from the DNA. In this sample the table shows approximately 90,000 clones, approximately 94% of which occur a single time. The top ten constitute around 1.6% of the sample.

Related donors were used in the transplants with nonmyeloablative bone marrow transplantation, and mixed chimerism was transient in the human trials. Thawed PBMCs were FACS-sorted into unstimulated Tregs (CD4+CD25+CD127-), CD4+ non-Tregs (CD4+CD25-), CD4 cells and CD8 cells. Several combined kidney and bone marrow transplant recipients from the ITN036ST trial were included as patients, and samples were available only from these trial subjects. Healthy control blood was processed to PBMCs with a Ficoll density gradient and then cryopreserved, whereas patient PBMCs were collected both before and after transplant. This sample is drawn from a study of Tregs in tolerant kidney transplant recipients (dated by TCRdb to about 2019). With regard to the full study: The study used TCRbeta sequencing to identify donor-specific regulatory T cells before combined kidney and bone marrow transplantation, then tracked those cells after transplant.

Paper-wide results and their limitations: Expanding Tregs with activated donor B cells appeared to identify the most biologically relevant and donor-specific TCRbeta repertoire. PCR primers changed over time for some patients, so nucleotide-level comparison across those patients' samples was not possible. Although technical replication error seemed to be minimal, the question of biological reproducibility was not addressed directly. In tolerant patients, the expansion of donor-specific Tregs was greater than global Treg expansion, suggesting that the expansion was antigen-driven rather than nonspecific. The study was limited by small patient numbers, and the findings need validation in larger populations and under other immunosuppression protocols.

CDR3 length: 16 amino acids, cysteine to phenylalanine. Only the CDR3 DNA stays, 48 bases, in frame from base 1. Via the germline V gene, CDR1 is SGHRS and CDR2 YFSETQ. V was cut back by 0 bases and J by 2 bases, leaving a gap of 14 bases between them. The rearrangement joined TRBV5-1 to TRBJ2-5; the best D guess is TRBD2, with 5 bases matching. The sequences come from CD4+ T cells from blood (PBMCs), collected 12 months after the transplant. This TCR was recovered from a human patient who received a combined kidney and bone marrow transplant. The graft donor may be the source of some T cells after a transplant. The nucleotide sequence reads as follows: TGCGCCAGCAGCTTGGCCCGGGCTAGCAGACAAGAGACCCAGTACTTC. It translates as CASSLARASRQETQYF.